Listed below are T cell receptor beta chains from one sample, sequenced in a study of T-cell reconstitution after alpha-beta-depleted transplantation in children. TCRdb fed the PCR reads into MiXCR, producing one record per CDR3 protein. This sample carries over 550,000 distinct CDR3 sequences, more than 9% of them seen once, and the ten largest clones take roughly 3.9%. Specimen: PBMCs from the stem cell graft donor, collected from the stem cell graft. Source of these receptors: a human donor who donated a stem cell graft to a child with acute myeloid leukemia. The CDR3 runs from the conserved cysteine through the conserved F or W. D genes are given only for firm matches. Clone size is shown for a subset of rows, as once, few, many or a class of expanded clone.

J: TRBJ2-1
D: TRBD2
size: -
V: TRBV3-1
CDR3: CASRTGLAGFAGNEQFF
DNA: TGTGCCAGCAGGACGGGACTAGCGGGGTTTGCGGGAAATGAGCAGTTCTTC

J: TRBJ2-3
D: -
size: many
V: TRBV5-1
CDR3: CASSWQDLTDTQYF
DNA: TGCGCCAGCAGCTGGCAGGACCTCACAGATACGCAGTATTTT

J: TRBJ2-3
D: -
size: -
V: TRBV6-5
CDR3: CASSYNGRAWPRTDTQYF
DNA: TGTGCCAGCAGTTACAACGGGAGAGCGTGGCCCCGGACAGATACGCAGTATTTT

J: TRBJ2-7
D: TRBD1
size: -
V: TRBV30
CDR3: CAWSGQGPPYEQYF
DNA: TGTGCCTGGAGTGGACAGGGGCCCCCCTACGAGCAGTACTTC

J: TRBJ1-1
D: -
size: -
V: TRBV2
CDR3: CASSESREIRAFF
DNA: TGTGCCAGCAGTGAATCAAGGGAAATCAGGGCTTTCTTT

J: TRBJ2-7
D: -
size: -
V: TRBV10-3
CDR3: CAISNLRGGEQYF
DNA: TGTGCCATCAGTAACCTTAGGGGTGGCGAGCAGTACTTC

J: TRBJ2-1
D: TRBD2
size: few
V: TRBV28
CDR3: CASSPSGLAVVSSYNEQFF
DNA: TGTGCCAGCAGTCCCTCGGGACTAGCGGTAGTGAGCTCCTACAATGAGCAGTTCTTC

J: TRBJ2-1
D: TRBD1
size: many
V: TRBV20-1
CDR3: CSAKGDRDYNEQFF
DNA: TGCAGTGCTAAAGGGGACAGGGATTACAATGAGCAGTTCTTC

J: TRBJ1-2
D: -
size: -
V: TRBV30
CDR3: CAWSRDSGHGYTF
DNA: TGTGCCTGGAGTCGTGACAGTGGTCATGGCTACACCTTC

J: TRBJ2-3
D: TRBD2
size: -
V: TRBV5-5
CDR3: CASSFGEGQDTQYF
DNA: TGTGCCAGCAGCTTTGGGGAGGGCCAAGATACGCAGTATTTT

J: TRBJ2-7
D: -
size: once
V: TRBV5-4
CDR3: CASSLGLLSLYEQYF
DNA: TGTGCCAGCAGCTTGGGGCTCCTCTCCCTCTACGAGCAGTACTTC

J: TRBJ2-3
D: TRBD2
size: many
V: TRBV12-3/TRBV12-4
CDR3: CASELLAGGSTDTQYF
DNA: TGTGCCAGCGAACTTCTAGCGGGGGGAAGCACAGATACGCAGTATTTT

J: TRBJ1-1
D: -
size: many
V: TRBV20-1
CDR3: CSARSVTEAFF
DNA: TGCAGTGCTCGTAGCGTCACTGAAGCTTTCTTT

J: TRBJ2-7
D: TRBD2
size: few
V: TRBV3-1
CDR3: CASSQLAGREQYF
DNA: TGTGCCAGCAGCCAGCTAGCGGGTCGGGAGCAGTACTTC

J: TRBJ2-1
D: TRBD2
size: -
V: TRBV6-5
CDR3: CASITGGTYNEQFF
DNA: TGTGCCAGCATAACGGGGGGGACTTACAATGAGCAGTTCTTC